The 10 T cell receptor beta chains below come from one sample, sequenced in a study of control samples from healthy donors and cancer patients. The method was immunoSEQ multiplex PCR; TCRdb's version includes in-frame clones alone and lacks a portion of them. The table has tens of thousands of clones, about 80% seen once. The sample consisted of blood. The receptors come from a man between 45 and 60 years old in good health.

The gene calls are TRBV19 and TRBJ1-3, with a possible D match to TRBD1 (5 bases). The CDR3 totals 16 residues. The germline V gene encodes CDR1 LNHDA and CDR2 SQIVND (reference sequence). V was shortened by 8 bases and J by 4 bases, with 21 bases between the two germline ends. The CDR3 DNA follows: TGTGCCAGTCACTCCCGGGGCGCCCGAGGGGGAAACACCATATATTTT. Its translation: CASHSRGARGGNTIYF.

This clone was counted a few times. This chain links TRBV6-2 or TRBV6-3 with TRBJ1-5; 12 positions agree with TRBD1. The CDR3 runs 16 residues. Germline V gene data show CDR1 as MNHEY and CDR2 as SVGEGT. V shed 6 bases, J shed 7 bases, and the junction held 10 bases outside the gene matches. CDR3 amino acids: CASSKFGTGGYQPQHF. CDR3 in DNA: TGTGCCAGCAGCAAATTCGGGACAGGGGGCTACCAGCCCCAGCATTTT.

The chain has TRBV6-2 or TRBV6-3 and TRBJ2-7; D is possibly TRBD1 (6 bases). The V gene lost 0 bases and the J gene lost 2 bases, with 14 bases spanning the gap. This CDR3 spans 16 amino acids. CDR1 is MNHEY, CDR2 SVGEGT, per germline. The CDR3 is CASSYSSDSEPYEQYF. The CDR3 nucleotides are TGTGCCAGCAGTTACTCGTCGGACAGCGAGCCCTACGAGCAGTACTTC.

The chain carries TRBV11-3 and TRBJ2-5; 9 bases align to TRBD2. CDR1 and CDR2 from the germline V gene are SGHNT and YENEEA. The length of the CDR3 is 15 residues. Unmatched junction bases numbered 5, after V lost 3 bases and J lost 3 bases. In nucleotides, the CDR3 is TGTGCCAGCAGCTTGAGCGGGAGGCCGGAAGAGACCCAGTACTTC. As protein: CASSLSGRPEETQYF.

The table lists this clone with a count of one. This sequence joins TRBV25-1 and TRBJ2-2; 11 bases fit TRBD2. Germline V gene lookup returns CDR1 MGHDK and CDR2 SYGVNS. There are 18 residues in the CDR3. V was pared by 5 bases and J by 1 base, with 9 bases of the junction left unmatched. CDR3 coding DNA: TGTGCCAGCAGTCCACCGGGACTAGCGGAACTGAACACCGGGGAGCTGTTTTTT. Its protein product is CASSPPGLAELNTGELFF.

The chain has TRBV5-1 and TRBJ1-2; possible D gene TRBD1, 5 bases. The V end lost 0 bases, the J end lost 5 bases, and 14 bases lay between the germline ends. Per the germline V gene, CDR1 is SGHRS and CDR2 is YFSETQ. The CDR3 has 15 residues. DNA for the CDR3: TGCGCCAGCAGCTTGGAGGCCCAGGGCGGGTATGGCTACACCTTC. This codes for CASSLEAQGGYGYTF.

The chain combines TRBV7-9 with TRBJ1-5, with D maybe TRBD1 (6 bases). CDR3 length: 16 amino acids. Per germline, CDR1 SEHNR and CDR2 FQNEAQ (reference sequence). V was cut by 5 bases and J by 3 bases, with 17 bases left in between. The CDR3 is CASSRVGGANNQPQHF. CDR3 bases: TGTGCCAGCAGCAGGGTAGGGGGGGCGAACAATCAGCCCCAGCATTTT.

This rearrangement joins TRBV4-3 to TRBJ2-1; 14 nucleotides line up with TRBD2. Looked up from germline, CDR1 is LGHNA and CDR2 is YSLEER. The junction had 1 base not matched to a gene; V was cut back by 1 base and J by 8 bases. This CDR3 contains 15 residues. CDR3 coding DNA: TGCGCCAGCAGCCAAGGACTAGCGGGAGGGTATGAGCAGTTCTTC. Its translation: CASSQGLAGGYEQFF.

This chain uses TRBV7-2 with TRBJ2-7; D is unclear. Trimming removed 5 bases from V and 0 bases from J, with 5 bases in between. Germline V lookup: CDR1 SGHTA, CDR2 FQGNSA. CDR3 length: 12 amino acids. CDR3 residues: CASSPPSYEQYF. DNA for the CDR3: TGTGCCAGCAGCCCTCCCTCCTACGAGCAGTACTTC. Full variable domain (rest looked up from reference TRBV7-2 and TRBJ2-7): GAGVSQSPSNKVTEKGKDVELRCDPISGHTALYWYRQSLGQGLEFLIYFQGNSAPDKSGLPSDRFSAERTGGSVSTLTIQRTQQEDSAVYLCASSPPSYEQYFGPGTRLTVT.

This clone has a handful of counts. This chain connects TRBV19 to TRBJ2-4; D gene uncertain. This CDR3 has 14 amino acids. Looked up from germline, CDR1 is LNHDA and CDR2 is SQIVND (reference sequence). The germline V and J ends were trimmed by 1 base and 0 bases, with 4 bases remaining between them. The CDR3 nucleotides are TGTGCCAGTAGTATAGGGTTAGCCAAAAACATTCAGTACTTC. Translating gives CASSIGLAKNIQYF.